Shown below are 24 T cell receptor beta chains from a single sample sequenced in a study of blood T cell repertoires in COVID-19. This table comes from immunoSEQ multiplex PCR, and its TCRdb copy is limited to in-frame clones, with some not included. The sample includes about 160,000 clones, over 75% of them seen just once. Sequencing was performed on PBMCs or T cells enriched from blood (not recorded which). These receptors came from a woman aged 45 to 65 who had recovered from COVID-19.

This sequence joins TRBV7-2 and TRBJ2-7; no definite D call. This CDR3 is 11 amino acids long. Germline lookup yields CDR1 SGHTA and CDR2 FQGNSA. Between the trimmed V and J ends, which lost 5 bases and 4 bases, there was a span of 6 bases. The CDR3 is CASSPFYEQYF. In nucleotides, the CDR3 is TGTGCCAGCAGCCCTTTTTACGAGCAGTACTTC.

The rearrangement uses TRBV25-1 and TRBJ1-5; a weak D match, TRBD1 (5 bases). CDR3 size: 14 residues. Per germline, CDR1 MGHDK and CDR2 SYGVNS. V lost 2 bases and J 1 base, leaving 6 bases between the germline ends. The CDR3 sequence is CASSEAGSNQPQHF. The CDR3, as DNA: TGTGCCAGCAGTGAAGCAGGGAGCAATCAGCCCCAGCATTTT.

CDR3 in DNA: TGTGCCAGCAGCTTTTTTAGGGACAGGAACACTGAAGCTTTCTTT. It is translated as CASSFFRDRNTEAFF. V is TRBV5-5 and J is TRBJ1-1, with 7 nucleotides matching TRBD1. The germline V gene encodes CDR1 SGHKS and CDR2 YYEKEE (reference sequence). V shed 2 bases, J shed 1 base, and the junction held 5 bases outside the gene matches. The CDR3 spans 15 residues.

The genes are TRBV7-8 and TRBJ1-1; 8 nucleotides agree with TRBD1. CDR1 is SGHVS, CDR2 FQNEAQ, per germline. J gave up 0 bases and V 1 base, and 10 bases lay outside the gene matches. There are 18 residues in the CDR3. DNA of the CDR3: TGTGCCAGCAGCTTAGGACAGAACAGGGGGGGGTTGAACACTGAAGCTTTCTTT. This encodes CASSLGQNRGGLNTEAFF.

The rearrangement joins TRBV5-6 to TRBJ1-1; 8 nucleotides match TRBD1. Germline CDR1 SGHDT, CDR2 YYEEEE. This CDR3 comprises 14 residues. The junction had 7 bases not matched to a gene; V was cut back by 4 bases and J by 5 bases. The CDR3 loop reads CASSPDRAGTEAFF. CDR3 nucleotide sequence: TGTGCCAGCAGCCCGGACAGGGCCGGTACTGAAGCTTTCTTT.

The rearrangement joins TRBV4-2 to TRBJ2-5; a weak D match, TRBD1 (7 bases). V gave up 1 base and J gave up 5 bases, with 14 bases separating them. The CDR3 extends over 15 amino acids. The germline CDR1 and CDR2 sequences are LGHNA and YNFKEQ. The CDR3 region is CASSQGARGEETQYF. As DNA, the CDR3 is TGTGCCAGCAGCCAAGGGGCCAGGGGGGAGGAGACCCAGTACTTC.

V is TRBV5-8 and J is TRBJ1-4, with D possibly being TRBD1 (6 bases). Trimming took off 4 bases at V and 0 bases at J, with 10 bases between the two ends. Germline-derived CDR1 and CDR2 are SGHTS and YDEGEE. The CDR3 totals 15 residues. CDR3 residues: CASSQGTSTNEKLFF. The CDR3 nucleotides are TGTGCCAGCAGCCAGGGGACCTCAACTAATGAAAAACTGTTTTTT.

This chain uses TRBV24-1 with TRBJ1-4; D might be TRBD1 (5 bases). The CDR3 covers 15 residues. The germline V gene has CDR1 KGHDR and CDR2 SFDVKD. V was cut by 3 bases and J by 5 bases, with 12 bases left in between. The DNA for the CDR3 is TGTGCCACCAGTGATACGGGACTGCCCAATGAAAAACTGTTTTTT. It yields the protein CATSDTGLPNEKLFF.

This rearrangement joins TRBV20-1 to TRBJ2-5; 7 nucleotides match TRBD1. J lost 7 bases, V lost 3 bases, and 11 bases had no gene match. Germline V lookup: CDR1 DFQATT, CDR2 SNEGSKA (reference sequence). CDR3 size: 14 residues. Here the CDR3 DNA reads TGCAGTGCTAGTACCGGGACAGCAGAAATGACCCAGTACTTC. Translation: CSASTGTAEMTQYF.

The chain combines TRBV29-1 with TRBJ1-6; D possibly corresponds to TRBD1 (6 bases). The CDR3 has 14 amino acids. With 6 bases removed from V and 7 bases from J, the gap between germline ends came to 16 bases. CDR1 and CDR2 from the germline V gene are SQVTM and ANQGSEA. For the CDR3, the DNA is TGCAGCGTCCGCCACGGCAGGGGAAATTCACCCCTCCACTTT. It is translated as CSVRHGRGNSPLHF.

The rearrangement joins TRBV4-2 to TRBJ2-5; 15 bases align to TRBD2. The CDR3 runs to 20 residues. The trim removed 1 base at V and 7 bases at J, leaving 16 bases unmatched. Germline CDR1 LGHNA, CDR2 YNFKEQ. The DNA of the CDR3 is TGTGCCAGCAGCCAAGTCGGGGGAAAGGGACTAGCGGGGGGTCCCGGGACCCAGTACTTC. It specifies CASSQVGGKGLAGGPGTQYF.

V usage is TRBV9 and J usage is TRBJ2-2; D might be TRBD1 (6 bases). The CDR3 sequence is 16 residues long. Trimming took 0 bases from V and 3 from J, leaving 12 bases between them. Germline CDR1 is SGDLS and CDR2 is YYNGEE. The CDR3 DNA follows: TGTGCCAGCAGCGTAGAGGCAGGGGATTACACCGGGGAGCTGTTTTTT. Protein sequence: CASSVEAGDYTGELFF.

CDR3 protein: CASSFGGRDEQFF. CDR3 bases: TGTGCCAGCAGTTTTGGGGGCAGGGATGAGCAGTTCTTC. This rearrangement joins TRBV12-3 or TRBV12-4 to TRBJ2-1; D perhaps matches TRBD1 (6 bases). The CDR3 spans 13 residues. Trimming stripped 3 bases from V and 8 bases from J, with 11 bases between.

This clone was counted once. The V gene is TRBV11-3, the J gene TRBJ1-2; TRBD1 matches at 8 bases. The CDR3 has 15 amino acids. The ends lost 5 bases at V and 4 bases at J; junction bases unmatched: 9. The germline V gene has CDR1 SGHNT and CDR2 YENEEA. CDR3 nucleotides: TGTGCCAGCAGCCCCCGACAGGGGTCGGTCTATGGCTACACCTTC. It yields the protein CASSPRQGSVYGYTF.

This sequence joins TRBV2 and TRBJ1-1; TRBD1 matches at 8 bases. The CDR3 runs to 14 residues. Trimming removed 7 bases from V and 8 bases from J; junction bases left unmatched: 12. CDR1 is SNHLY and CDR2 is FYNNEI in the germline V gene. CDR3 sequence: CASISPGQGGEAFF. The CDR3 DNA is TGTGCCAGCATTTCTCCCGGACAGGGTGGAGAAGCTTTCTTT.

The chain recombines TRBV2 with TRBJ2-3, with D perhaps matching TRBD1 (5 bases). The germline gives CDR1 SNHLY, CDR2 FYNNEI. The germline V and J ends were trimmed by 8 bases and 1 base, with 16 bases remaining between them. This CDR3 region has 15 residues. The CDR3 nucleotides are TGTGCCAGCTCAAAGGGGCAGCTAGGCACAGATACGCAGTATTTT. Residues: CASSKGQLGTDTQYF.

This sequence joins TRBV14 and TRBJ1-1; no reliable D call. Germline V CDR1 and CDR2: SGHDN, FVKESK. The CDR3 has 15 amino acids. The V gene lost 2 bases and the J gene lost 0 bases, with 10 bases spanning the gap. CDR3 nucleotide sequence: TGTGCCAGCAGCCAATTACAGTCCATGAACACTGAAGCTTTCTTT. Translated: CASSQLQSMNTEAFF. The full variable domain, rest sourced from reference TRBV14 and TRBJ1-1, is EAGVTQFPSHSVIEKGQTVTLRCDPISGHDNLYWYRRVMGKEIKFLLHFVKESKQDESGMPNNRFLAERTGGTYSTLKVQPAELEDSGVYFCASSQLQSMNTEAFFGQGTRLTVV.

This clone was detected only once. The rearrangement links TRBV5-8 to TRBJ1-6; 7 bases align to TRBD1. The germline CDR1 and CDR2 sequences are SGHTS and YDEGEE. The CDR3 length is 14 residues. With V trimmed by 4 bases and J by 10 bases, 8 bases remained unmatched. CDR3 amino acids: CASSPDRAKSPLHF. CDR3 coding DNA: TGTGCCAGCAGCCCTGACAGGGCCAAATCACCCCTCCACTTT.

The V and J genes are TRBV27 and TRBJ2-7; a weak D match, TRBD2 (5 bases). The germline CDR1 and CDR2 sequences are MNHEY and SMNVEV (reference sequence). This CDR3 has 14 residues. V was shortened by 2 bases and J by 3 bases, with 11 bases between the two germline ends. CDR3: CASSLDRRNYEQYF. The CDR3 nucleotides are TGTGCCAGCAGTTTAGATAGGAGGAACTACGAGCAGTACTTC.

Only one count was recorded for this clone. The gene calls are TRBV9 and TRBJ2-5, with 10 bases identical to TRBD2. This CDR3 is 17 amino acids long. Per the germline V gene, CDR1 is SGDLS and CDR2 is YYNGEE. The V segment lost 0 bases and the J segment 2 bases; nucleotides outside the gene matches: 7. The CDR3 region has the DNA TGTGCCAGCAGCGTAGCTTTAAGCGGGGGGGATCAAGAGACCCAGTACTTC. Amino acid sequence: CASSVALSGGDQETQYF.

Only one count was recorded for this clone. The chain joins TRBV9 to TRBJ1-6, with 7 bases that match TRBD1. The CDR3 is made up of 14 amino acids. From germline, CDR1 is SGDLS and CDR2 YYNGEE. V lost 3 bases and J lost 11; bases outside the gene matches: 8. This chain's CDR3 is CASSGQGRGTPLHF. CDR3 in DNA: TGTGCCAGCAGCGGACAGGGACGGGGCACACCCCTCCACTTT.

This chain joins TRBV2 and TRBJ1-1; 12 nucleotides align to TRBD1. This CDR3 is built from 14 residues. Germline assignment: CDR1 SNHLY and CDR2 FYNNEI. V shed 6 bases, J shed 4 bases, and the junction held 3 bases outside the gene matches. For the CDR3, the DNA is TGTGCCAGCAGCCCGGGACAGGGGGCCACTGAAGCTTTCTTT. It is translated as CASSPGQGATEAFF.

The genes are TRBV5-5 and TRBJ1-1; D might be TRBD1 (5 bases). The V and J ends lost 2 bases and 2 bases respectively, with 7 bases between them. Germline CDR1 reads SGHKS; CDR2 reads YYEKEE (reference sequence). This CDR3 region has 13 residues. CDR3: CASSFDRNTEAFF. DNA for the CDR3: TGTGCCAGCAGCTTTGACAGAAACACTGAAGCTTTCTTT.

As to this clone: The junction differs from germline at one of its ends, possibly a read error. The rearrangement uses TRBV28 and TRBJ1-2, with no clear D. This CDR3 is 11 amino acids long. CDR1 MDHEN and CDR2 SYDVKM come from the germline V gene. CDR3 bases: TGTGCCAGCAGTTTAACGGGGTCTAACATCTTC. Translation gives CASSLTGSNIF.